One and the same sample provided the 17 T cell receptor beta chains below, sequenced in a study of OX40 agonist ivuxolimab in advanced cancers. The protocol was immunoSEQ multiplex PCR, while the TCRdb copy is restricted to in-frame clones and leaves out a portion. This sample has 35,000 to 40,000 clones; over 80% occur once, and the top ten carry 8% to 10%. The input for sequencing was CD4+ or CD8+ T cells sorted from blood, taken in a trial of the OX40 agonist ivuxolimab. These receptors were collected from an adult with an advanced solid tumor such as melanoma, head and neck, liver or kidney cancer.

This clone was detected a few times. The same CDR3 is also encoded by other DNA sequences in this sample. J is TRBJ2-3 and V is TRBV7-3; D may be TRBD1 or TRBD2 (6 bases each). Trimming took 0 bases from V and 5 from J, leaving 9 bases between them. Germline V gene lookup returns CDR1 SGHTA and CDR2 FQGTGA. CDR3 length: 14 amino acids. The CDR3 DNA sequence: TGTGCCAGCAGCTTAACCGGGGGCAAAGATACGCAGTATTTT. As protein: CASSLTGGKDTQYF.

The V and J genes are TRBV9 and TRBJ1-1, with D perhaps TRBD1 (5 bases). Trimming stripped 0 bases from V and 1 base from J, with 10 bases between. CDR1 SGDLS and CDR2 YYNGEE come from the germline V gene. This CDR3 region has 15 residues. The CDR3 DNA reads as TGTGCCAGCAGCGTAGACGGGGCCGGGAACACTGAAGCTTTCTTT. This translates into CASSVDGAGNTEAFF.

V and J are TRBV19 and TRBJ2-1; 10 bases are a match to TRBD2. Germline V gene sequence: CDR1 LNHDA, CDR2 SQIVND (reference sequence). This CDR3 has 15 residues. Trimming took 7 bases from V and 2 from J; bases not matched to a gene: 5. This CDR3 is CASTPGLAAYNEQFF. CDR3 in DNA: TGTGCCAGTACCCCCGGACTAGCGGCCTACAATGAGCAGTTCTTC.

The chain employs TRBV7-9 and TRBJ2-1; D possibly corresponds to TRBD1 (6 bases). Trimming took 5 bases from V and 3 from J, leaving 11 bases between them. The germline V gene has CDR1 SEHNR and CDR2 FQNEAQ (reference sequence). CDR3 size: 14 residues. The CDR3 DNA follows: TGTGCCAGCAGCCCAGGGGCCGGCTACAATGAGCAGTTCTTC. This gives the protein CASSPGAGYNEQFF.

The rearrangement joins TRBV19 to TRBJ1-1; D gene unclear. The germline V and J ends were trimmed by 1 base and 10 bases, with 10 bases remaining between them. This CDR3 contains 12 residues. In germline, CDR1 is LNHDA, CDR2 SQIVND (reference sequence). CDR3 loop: CASSIGPIPAFF. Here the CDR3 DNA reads TGTGCCAGTAGTATAGGACCAATACCAGCTTTCTTT.

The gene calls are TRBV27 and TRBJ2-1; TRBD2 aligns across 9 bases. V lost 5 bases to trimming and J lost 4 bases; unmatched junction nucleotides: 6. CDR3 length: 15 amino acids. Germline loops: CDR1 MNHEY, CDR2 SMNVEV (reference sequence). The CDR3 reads CASSLSSGAYNEQFF. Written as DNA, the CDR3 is TGTGCCAGCAGTCTGTCTAGCGGGGCTTACAATGAGCAGTTCTTC.

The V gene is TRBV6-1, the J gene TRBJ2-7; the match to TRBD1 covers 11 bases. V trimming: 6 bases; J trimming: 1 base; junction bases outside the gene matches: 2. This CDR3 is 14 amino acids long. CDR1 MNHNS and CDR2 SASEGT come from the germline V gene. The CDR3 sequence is CASSGTGGSYEQYF. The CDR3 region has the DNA TGTGCCAGCAGCGGGACAGGGGGGTCCTACGAGCAGTACTTC.

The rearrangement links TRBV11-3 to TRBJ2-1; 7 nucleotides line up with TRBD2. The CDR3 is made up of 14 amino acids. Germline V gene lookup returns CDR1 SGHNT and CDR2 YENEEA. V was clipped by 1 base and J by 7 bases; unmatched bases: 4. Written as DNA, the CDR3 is TGTGCCAGCAGCTTAGGCGGGAGTTTAAATGAGCAGTTCTTC. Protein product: CASSLGGSLNEQFF.

The CDR3 DNA reads TGTGCCAGCAGCGTAGGGAGACAGGGGGCTAACAATGAGCAGTTCTTC. Translating it yields CASSVGRQGANNEQFF. The chain is built from TRBV9 and TRBJ2-1; 10 bases are a match to TRBD1. Germline V gene lookup returns CDR1 SGDLS and CDR2 YYNGEE. Trimming took 0 bases from V and 5 from J; bases not matched to a gene: 5. This CDR3 has 16 amino acids.

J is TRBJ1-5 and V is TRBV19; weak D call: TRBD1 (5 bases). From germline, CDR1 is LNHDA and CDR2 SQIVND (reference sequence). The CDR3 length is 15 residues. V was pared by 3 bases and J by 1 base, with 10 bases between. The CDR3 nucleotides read TGTGCCAGTAGTATTTGGGGGGGAAGCAATCAGCCCCAGCATTTT. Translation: CASSIWGGSNQPQHF.

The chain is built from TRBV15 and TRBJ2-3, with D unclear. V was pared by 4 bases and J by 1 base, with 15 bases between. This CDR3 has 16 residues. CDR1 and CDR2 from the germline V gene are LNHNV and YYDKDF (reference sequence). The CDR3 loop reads CATSIFGETGTDTQYF. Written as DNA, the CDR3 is TGTGCCACCAGCATTTTTGGGGAAACGGGCACAGATACGCAGTATTTT.

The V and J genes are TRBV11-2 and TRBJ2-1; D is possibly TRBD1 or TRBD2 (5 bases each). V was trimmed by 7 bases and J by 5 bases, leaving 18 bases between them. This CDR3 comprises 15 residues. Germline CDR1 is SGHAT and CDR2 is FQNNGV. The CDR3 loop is CASKGPGTKNNEQFF. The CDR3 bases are TGTGCCAGCAAGGGACCGGGCACGAAGAACAATGAGCAGTTCTTC.

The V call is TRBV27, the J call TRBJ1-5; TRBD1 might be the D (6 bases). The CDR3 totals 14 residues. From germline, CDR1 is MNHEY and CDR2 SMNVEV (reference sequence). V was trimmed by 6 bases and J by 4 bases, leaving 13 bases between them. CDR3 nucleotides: TGTGCCAGCAGAGGGGGTAGAGATAATCAGCCCCAGCATTTT. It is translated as CASRGGRDNQPQHF.

As DNA, the CDR3 is TGTGCCAGCAGGGCCGGACAGGGGCCCGCCACTGAAGCTTTCTTT. Residues: CASRAGQGPATEAFF. The V and J genes are TRBV2 and TRBJ1-1; TRBD1 agrees at 9 bases. Trimming cost V 6 bases and J 4 bases; bases outside gene matches: 9. The CDR3 has 15 residues. Germline V lookup: CDR1 SNHLY, CDR2 FYNNEI. The full variable domain, completed using reference TRBV2 and TRBJ1-1, is EPEVTQTPSHQVTQMGQEVILRCVPISNHLYFYWYRQILGQKVEFLVSFYNNEISEKSEIFDDQFSVERPDGSNFTLKIRSTKLEDSAMYFCASRAGQGPATEAFFGQGTRLTVV.

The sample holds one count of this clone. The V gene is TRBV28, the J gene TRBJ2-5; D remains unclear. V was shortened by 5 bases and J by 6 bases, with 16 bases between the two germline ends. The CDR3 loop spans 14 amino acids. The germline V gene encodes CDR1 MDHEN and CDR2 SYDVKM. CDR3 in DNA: TGTGCCAGCAGTCTAACCAGAAGTGGGAAGACCCAGTACTTC. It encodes CASSLTRSGKTQYF. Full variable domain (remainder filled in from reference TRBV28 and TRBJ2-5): DVKVTQSSRYLVKRTGEKVFLECVQDMDHENMFWYRQDPGLGLRLIYFSYDVKMKEKGDIPEGYSVSREKKERFSLILESASTNQTSMYLCASSLTRSGKTQYFGPGTRLLVL.

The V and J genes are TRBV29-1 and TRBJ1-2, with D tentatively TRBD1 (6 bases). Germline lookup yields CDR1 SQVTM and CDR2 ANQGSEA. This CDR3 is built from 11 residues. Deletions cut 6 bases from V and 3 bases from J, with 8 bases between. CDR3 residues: CSVRGDYGYTF. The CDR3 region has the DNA TGCAGCGTGAGGGGGGACTATGGCTACACCTTC.

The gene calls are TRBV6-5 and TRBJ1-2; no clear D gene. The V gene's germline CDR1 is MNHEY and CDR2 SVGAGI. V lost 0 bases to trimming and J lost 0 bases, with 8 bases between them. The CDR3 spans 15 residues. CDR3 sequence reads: CASSYSPLSNYGYTF. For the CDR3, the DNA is TGTGCCAGCAGTTACTCTCCGCTTTCTAACTATGGCTACACCTTC.